A single sample is the source of the 8 T cell receptor beta chains below, sequenced in a study of response to subunit inactivated influenza vaccine. MiXCR, applied by TCRdb to the RT-PCR reads, yields one record per CDR3 protein. The data show 150,000 to 200,000 distinct CDR3 sequences, 9.5% to 13% seen once. The source material was non-naive T cells sorted from PBMCs, sampled 40 to 50 days after vaccination. Source of these receptors: a man in his fifties or sixties who received an inactivated influenza vaccine.

The chain employs TRBV3-1 and TRBJ2-3; 10 bases match TRBD2. Germline V CDR1 and CDR2: LGHDT, YNNKEL (reference sequence). Trimming removed 6 bases from V and 1 base from J; junction bases left unmatched: 13. The CDR3 has 18 residues. The CDR3 spells CASSLVIPLAGGTDTQYF. The DNA of the CDR3 is TGTGCCAGCAGTTTAGTTATACCGCTAGCGGGAGGCACAGATACGCAGTATTTT.

This clonotype has ten or more counts. The chain combines TRBV4-3 with TRBJ1-4; 10 positions agree with TRBD1. Unmatched junction bases numbered 9, after V lost 3 bases and J lost 8 bases. CDR1 and CDR2 from the germline V gene are LGHNA and YSLEER. CDR3 size: 16 residues. The CDR3 here is CASSHSDRGLKEKLFF. CDR3 bases: TGCGCCAGCAGCCATTCCGACAGGGGGCTGAAAGAAAAACTGTTTTTT.

This clonotype turned up a few times. V is TRBV6-1 and J is TRBJ1-2; 7 positions agree with TRBD1. V dropped 4 bases and J dropped 3; count of bases not matched to a gene: 5. The germline CDR1 and CDR2 sequences are MNHNS and SASEGT. The CDR3 runs to 14 residues. CDR3 residues: CASSGIQGDYGYTF. CDR3 nucleotides: TGTGCCAGCAGTGGTATCCAGGGGGACTATGGCTACACCTTC.

This chain links TRBV6-5 with TRBJ1-5; 8 bases align to TRBD1. Germline CDR1 and CDR2: MNHEY and SVGAGI. The CDR3 has 15 residues. Trimming at V came to 3 bases and at J to 1 base, leaving 2 bases not matched to a gene. The CDR3 loop reads CASSYRQGSNQPQHF. CDR3 nucleotide sequence: TGTGCCAGCAGTTATAGACAGGGGAGCAATCAGCCCCAGCATTTT.

This clonotype came up many times. The V call is TRBV7-2, the J call TRBJ1-5; no definite D call. The CDR3 has 13 amino acids. Germline V gene lookup returns CDR1 SGHTA and CDR2 FQGNSA. Trimming removed 1 base from V and 4 bases from J, with 5 bases in between. CDR3 protein: CASSLGQNQPQHF. CDR3 nucleotide sequence: TGTGCCAGCAGCTTAGGGCAGAATCAGCCCCAGCATTTT.

The rearrangement links TRBV5-6 to TRBJ2-5; 7 nucleotides agree with TRBD2. CDR3 length equals 14 residues. J gave up 7 bases and V 3 bases, and 9 bases lay outside the gene matches. The V gene's germline CDR1 is SGHDT and CDR2 YYEEEE. The CDR3 is CASSSSTSVGTQYF. The CDR3 coding sequence is TGTGCCAGCAGCTCGTCTACTAGCGTTGGGACCCAGTACTTC.

The count of this clonotype is one. CDR3 loop: CASSGTGITSEQYF. The CDR3 DNA reads TGTGCCAGTAGCGGGACAGGGATTACGTCCGAGCAGTACTTC. The chain employs TRBV19 and TRBJ2-7; 9 bases are a match to TRBD1. CDR3 size: 14 residues. The J segment lost 6 bases and the V segment lost 6 bases, leaving 9 bases of the junction unmatched. Germline V gives CDR1 LNHDA, CDR2 SQIVND (reference sequence).

Points on this clonotype: Given a much more abundant clone one base away, this may be a read error. The CDR3, as DNA: TGTGCCAGCACCCCGTACGGTTCCTATGGCTACACCTTC. Protein: CASTPYGSYGYTF. The rearrangement joins TRBV6-2 or TRBV6-3 to TRBJ1-2, with D hard to call. The CDR3 contains 13 residues. The germline V gene has CDR1 MNHEY and CDR2 SVGEGT. With 7 bases removed from V and 4 bases from J, the gap between germline ends came to 13 bases.